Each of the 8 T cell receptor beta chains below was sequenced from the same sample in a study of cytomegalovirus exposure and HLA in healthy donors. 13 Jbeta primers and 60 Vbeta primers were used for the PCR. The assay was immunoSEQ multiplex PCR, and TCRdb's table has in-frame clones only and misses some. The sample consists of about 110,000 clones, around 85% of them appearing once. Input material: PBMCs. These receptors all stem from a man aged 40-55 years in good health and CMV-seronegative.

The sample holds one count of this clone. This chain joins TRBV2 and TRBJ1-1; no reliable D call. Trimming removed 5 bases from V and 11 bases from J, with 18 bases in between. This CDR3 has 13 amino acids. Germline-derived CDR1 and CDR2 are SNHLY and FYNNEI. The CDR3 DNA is TGTGCCAGCAGTCCCAAAAGAGACATTAGGGCTTTCTTT. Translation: CASSPKRDIRAFF.

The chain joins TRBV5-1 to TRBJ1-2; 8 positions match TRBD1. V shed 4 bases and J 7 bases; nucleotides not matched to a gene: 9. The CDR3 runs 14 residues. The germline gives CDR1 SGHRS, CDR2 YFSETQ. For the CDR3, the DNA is TGCGCCAGCAGCCGGGGACAGGACCAATTTGGCTACACCTTC. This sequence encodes CASSRGQDQFGYTF.

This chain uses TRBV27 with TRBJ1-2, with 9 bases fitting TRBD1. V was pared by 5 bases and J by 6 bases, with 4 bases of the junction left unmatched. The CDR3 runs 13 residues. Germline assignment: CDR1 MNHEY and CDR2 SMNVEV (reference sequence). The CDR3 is CASSLRTGDGYTF. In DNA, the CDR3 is TGTGCCAGCAGTCTCCGGACAGGGGATGGCTACACCTTC.

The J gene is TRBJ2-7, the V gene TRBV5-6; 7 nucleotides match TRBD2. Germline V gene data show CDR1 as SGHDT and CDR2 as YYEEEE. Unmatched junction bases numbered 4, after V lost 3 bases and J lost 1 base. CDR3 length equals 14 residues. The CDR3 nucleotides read TGTGCCAGCAGCTGGACTAGTCTTTCCTACGAGCAGTACTTC. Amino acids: CASSWTSLSYEQYF.

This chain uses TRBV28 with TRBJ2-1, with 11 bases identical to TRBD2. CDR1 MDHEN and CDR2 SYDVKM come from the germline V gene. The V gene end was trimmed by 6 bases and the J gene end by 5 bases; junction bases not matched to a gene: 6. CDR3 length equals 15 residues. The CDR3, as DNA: TGTGCCAGCAGGACCCTGGGACTAGCGGACAATGAGCAGTTCTTC. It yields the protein CASRTLGLADNEQFF.

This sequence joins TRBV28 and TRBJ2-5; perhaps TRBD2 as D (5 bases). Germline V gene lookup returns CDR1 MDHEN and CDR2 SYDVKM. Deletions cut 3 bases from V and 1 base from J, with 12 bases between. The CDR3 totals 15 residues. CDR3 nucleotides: TGTGCCAGCAGTTTTGGGTTAGGGAGCCAAGAGACCCAGTACTTC. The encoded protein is CASSFGLGSQETQYF.

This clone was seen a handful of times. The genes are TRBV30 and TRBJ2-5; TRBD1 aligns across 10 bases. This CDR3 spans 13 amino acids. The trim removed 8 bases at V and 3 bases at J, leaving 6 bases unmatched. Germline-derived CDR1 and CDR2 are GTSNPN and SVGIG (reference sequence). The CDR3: CAATGTGEETQYF. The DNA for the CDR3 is TGTGCCGCAACCGGGACAGGGGAAGAGACCCAGTACTTC.

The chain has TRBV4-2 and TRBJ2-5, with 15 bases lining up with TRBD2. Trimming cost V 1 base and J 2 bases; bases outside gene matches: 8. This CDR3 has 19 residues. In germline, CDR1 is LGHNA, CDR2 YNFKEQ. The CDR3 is CASSQGTSGGAGFQETQYF. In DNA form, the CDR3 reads TGTGCCAGCAGCCAAGGGACTAGCGGGGGGGCGGGTTTTCAAGAGACCCAGTACTTC.